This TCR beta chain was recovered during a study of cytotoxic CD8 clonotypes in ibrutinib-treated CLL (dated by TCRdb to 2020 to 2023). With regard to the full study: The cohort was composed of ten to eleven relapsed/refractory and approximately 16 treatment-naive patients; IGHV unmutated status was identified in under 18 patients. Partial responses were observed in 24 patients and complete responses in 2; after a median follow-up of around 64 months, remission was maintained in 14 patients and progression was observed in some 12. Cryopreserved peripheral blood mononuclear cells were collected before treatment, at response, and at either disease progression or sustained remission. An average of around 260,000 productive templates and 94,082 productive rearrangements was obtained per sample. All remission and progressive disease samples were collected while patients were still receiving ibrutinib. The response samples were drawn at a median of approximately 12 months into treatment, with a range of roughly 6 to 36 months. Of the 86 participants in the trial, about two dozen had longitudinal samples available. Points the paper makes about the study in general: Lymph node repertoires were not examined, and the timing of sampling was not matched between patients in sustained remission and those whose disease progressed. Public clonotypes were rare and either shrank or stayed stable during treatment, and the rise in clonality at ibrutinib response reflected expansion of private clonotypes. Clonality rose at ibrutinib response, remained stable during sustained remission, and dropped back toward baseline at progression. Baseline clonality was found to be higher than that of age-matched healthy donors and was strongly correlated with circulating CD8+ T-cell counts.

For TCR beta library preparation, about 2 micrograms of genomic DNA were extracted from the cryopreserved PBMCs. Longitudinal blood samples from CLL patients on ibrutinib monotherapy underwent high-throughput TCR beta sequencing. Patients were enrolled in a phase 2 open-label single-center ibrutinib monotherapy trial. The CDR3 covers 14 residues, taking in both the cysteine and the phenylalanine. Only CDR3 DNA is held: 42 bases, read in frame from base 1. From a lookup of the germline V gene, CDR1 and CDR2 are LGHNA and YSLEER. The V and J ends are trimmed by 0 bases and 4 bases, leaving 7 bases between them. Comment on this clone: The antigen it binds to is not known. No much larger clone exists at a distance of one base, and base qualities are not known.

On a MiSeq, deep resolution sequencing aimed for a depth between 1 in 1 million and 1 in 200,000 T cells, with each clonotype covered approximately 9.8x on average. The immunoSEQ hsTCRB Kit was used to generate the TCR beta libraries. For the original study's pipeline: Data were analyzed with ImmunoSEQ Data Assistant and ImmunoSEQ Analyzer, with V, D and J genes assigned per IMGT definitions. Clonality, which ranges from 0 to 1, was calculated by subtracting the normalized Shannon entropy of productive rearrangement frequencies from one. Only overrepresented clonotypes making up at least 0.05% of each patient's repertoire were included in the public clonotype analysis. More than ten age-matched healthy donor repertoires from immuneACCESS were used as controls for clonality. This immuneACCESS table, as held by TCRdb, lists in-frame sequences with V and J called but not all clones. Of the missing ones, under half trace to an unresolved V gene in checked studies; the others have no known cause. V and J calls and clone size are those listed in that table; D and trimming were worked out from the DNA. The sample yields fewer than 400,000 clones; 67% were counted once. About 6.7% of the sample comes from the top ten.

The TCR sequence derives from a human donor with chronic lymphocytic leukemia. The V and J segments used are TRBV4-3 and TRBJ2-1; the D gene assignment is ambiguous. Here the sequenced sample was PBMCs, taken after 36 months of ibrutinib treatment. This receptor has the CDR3 CASSQDGNYNEQFF. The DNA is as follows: TGCGCCAGCAGCCAAGATGGCAATTACAATGAGCAGTTCTTC.